This TCR beta chain stems from a study of T cells in Graves' hyperthyroidism and ophthalmopathy. Regarding the study as a whole: In simple terms, a model built on 13 V-J features told ophthalmopathy apart from stable hyperthyroidism. Median prediction lead before ophthalmopathy onset was about 6.7 months with the model.

Stability of Graves' hyperthyroidism was defined as absent ophthalmopathy progression within 18 months. Among the patients, aged 18 to 65, hyperthyroidism was newly diagnosed and had lasted under 2 months. RNA transcripts gave rise to amplified TCR beta CDR3 regions. In the first-round RT-PCR of the TCR CDR3, the HTBI primer set was used. TCRdb recomputed calls from the multiplex PCR reads with MiXCR, one row per CDR3 protein. The sample records under 800,000 distinct CDR3 sequences, about 15% being singletons. Per the germline V gene, CDR1 is SGHTA and CDR2 is FQGNSA. The CDR3 totals 17 residues. V was pared by 5 bases and J by 0 bases, with 17 bases between. As regards this clonotype: Its specificity is not known.

Sequencing input: blood. This TCR derives from a woman between 18 and 29 years old with Graves' hyperthyroidism. This rearrangement joins TRBV7-2 to TRBJ1-3; D gene ambiguous. The CDR3 DNA reads TGTGCCAGCAGCCCCCGCCAGGCCCTGAGCTCTGGAAACACCATATATTTT. As protein: CASSPRQALSSGNTIYF.